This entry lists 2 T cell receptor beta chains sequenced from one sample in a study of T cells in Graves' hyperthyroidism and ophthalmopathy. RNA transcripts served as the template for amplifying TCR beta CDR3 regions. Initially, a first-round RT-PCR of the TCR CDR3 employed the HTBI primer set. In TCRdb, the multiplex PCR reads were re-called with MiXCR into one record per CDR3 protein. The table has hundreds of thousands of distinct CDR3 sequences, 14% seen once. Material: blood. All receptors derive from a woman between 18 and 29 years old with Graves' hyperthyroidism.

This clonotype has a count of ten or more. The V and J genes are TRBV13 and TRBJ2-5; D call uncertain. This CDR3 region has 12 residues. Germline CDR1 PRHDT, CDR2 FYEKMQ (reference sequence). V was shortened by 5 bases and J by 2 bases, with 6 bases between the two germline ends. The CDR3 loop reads CASSTRQETQYF. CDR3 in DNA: TGTGCCAGCAGCACCCGACAAGAGACCCAGTACTTC. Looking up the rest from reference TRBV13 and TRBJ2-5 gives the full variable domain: AAGVIQSPRHLIKEKRETATLKCYPIPRHDTVYWYQQGPGQDPQFLISFYEKMQSDKGSIPDRFSAQQFSDYHSELNMSSLELGDSALYFCASSTRQETQYFGPGTRLLVL.

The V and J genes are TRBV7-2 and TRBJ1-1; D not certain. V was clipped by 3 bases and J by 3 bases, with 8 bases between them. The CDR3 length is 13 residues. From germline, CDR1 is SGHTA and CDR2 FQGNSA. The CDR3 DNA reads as TGTGCCAGCAGCTTTCAGGTACACACTGAAGCTTTCTTT. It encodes CASSFQVHTEAFF.